A selection of T cell receptor beta chains follows, all from one sample in a study of T cell responses to AZD1222 COVID-19 vaccine. TCRdb's table, derived via immunoSEQ multiplex PCR, lists solely in-frame clones and lacks some. Found here are fewer than 120,000 clones, just under 95% of them singletons; the top ten hold roughly 7%. Sequences were derived from peripheral blood, sampled on day 0 of AZD1222 vaccination. These receptors all come from an adult in good health. The CDR3 runs from the conserved cysteine through the conserved F or W. The order of the fields is J gene, D gene, CDR3 length, clone size, V gene, CDR3 DNA, CDR3 protein. A D gene is named only where the DNA matches it firmly. Some rows have no size entry. The others give once, few or many, or a class for an expanded clone.

TRBJ1-1,TRBD1,14,.,TRBV11-3,TGTGCCAGCAACCCCACTACCGGACAGGGGGAAGCTTTCTTT,CASNPTTGQGEAFF
TRBJ1-1,.,15,.,TRBV4-2,TGTGCCAGCAGCCAAGTTGTAGGGGGTGGCACTGAAGCTTTCTTT,CASSQVVGGGTEAFF
TRBJ2-3,.,12,.,TRBV11-2,TGTGCCAGCAGCTTACTGGCAGATACGCAGTATTTT,CASSLLADTQYF
TRBJ1-4,.,14,.,TRBV10-2,TGCGCCAGCAGTCCACAGGGAATAGGGGAAAAACTGTTTTTT,CASSPQGIGEKLFF
TRBJ1-1,.,15,.,TRBV19,TGTGCCAGTAGTCTCACAGATGGTATTGGCACTGAAGCTTTCTTT,CASSLTDGIGTEAFF
TRBJ2-2,.,15,.,TRBV19,TGTGCCAGTAGTAGCGGCCGCTTGGGGGACGGGGAGCTGTTTTTT,CASSSGRLGDGELFF
TRBJ2-5,.,16,.,TRBV7-9,TGTGCCAGCAGCTTAGTAAGGGGCTCCGAGGGGGAGACCCAGTACTTC,CASSLVRGSEGETQYF
TRBJ2-5,.,13,.,TRBV7-2,TGTGCCAGCAGCAGGGTTGGAGGAGAGACCCAGTACTTC,CASSRVGGETQYF
TRBJ2-7,.,13,.,TRBV3-1/TRBV3-2,TGTGCCAGCAGCTTCGTCGGCGGGTACGAGCAGTACTTC,CASSFVGGYEQYF
TRBJ2-3,TRBD1,15,.,TRBV6-5,TGTGCCAGCAGTTACGGGGACAGGGGACCAGATACGCAGTATTTT,CASSYGDRGPDTQYF
TRBJ2-7,.,12,.,TRBV19,TGTGCCAGTAGTATACCGTCACACGAGCAGTACTTC,CASSIPSHEQYF
TRBJ1-5,.,15,.,TRBV18,TGTGCCAGCTCATCCAGGGTAGGTAGCAATCAGCCCCAGCATTTT,CASSSRVGSNQPQHF
TRBJ2-7,.,14,.,TRBV10-1,TGCGCCAGCAGTGAGTCGGGCAGCTCCTACGAGCAGTACTTC,CASSESGSSYEQYF
TRBJ2-3,.,15,once,TRBV5-5,TGTGCCAGCAGCTTAAGGGGCAGGCGTGGAGATACGCAGTATTTT,CASSLRGRRGDTQYF
TRBJ1-2,TRBD1,15,.,TRBV9,TGTGCCAGCAGCGTTTCATGGACAGGGACCTATGGCTACACCTTC,CASSVSWTGTYGYTF
TRBJ1-5,.,17,.,TRBV28,TGTGCCAGCAGTACCCTCGGGACGATCGATAGCAATCAGCCCCAGCATTTT,CASSTLGTIDSNQPQHF
TRBJ2-1,TRBD1,14,.,TRBV13,TGTGCCAGCAGCCCGTTGACAGGGGATAATGAGCAGTTCTTC,CASSPLTGDNEQFF
TRBJ1-1,.,14,.,TRBV28,TGTGCCAGCAGTTCCGACGGTATGAACACTGAAGCTTTCTTT,CASSSDGMNTEAFF
TRBJ1-1,.,14,once,TRBV2,TGTGCCAGCAGCCCCACGGGGCGAGACACTGAAGCTTTCTTT,CASSPTGRDTEAFF
TRBJ2-7,.,12,once,TRBV28,TGTGCCAGCAGTCCCAGGGGTTACGAGCAGTACTTC,CASSPRGYEQYF
TRBJ1-3,.,16,.,TRBV27,TGTGCCAGCAGTTTATTCGCGGGTTCCTCTGGAAACACCATATATTTT,CASSLFAGSSGNTIYF
TRBJ2-3,.,14,.,TRBV5-1,TGCGCCAGCAGCTTGGGGCCAGCCAAAGATACGCAGTATTTT,CASSLGPAKDTQYF
TRBJ2-2,.,15,.,TRBV19,TGTGCCAGTAGGAGCTACAGGGCCAACACCGGGGAGCTGTTTTTT,CASRSYRANTGELFF
TRBJ1-1,.,14,.,TRBV12-2,TGTGCAAGTCGCTTGCCTGGACAGAACACTGAAGCTTTCTTT,CASRLPGQNTEAFF
TRBJ1-2,.,11,.,TRBV6-5,TGTGCCAGCAGCGGGGCTTATGGCTACACCTTC,CASSGAYGYTF
TRBJ1-3,TRBD1,12,.,TRBV29-1,TGCAGCGTTCAGGGGGCTGGAAACACCATATATTTT,CSVQGAGNTIYF
TRBJ1-4,.,17,.,TRBV3-1/TRBV3-2,TGTGCCAGCAGCCAAGAAGCCCCCGGCACCGGTGGTGAAAAACTGTTTTTT,CASSQEAPGTGGEKLFF
TRBJ2-7,.,10,.,TRBV28,TGTGCCAGCAGCCTTAACGAGCAGTACTTC,CASSLNEQYF
TRBJ1-5,.,15,.,TRBV2,TGTGCCAGCAGTGAAGGGGTGCGTCAAAATCAGCCCCAGCATTTT,CASSEGVRQNQPQHF
TRBJ2-6,.,17,.,TRBV13,TGTGCCAGCAGCTTAGTTACGGGCAGGGCTGGGGCCAACGTCCTGACTTTC,CASSLVTGRAGANVLTF
TRBJ2-7,.,14,.,TRBV7-2,TGTGCCAGCAGCTTAGCGCTTTCGGGGGCCGAGCAGTACTTC,CASSLALSGAEQYF
TRBJ1-1,.,11,.,TRBV29-1,TGCAGCGTTGTAATAACAGTTGAAGCTTTCTTT,CSVVITVEAFF
TRBJ2-4,.,18,.,TRBV18,TGTGCCAGCTCACCATTGAATGGACAGTCACTAGCCAAAAACATTCAGTACTTC,CASSPLNGQSLAKNIQYF
TRBJ2-1,TRBD2,13,.,TRBV2,TGTGCCAGCAAGGTCCAGGGCGGGAGTGAGCAGTTCTTC,CASKVQGGSEQFF
TRBJ2-3,.,14,.,TRBV7-9,TGTGCCACCCAAAGGGGGGGGAGCACAGATACGCAGTATTTT,CATQRGGSTDTQYF
TRBJ1-4,.,12,once,TRBV30,TGTGCCTGGACGGGTAGTAATGAAAAACTGTTTTTT,CAWTGSNEKLFF
TRBJ1-3,.,15,.,TRBV7-8,TGTGCCAGCAGCCTGACAGTCGGCTCTGGAAACACCATATATTTT,CASSLTVGSGNTIYF
TRBJ2-3,.,16,.,TRBV11-2,TGTGCCAGCAGCTTCTTGCGTTCGGCTAGCACAGATACGCAGTATTTT,CASSFLRSASTDTQYF
TRBJ1-1,TRBD1,13,.,TRBV10-2,TGCGCCAGCAGTGAGTCATCGGGACAGGTTGCTTTCTTT,CASSESSGQVAFF
TRBJ1-1,.,11,.,TRBV5-1,TGCGCCAGCAGCTTGGGAGGGGACGCTTTCTTT,CASSLGGDAFF
TRBJ1-1,TRBD1,14,few,TRBV5-1,TGCGCCAGCAGCTTCAAAGGGGGCGAGGCTGAAGCTTTCTTT,CASSFKGGEAEAFF
TRBJ1-3,.,13,few,TRBV6-6,TGTGCCAGCAGCATCTCTTCTGGAAACACCATATATTTT,CASSISSGNTIYF
TRBJ2-1,.,13,.,TRBV5-6,TGTGCCAGCAGCTTGGGAGGGCGCGATGAGCAGTTCTTC,CASSLGGRDEQFF
TRBJ1-2,TRBD1,14,.,TRBV6-4,TGTGCCAGCAGTGACAGGGGGCGCGGCTATGGCTACACCTTC,CASSDRGRGYGYTF
TRBJ2-3,.,13,.,TRBV19,TGTGCCAGTAGTATCAGTCTGGTAGATACGCAGTATTTT,CASSISLVDTQYF
TRBJ2-5,TRBD1,15,.,TRBV9,TGTGCCAGCAGCACCCCGGACAGGATTTATGAGACCCAGTACTTC,CASSTPDRIYETQYF
TRBJ2-7,.,11,.,TRBV28,TGTGCCAGCAGCTCGTACTACGAGCAGTACTTC,CASSSYYEQYF
TRBJ2-7,TRBD2,14,.,TRBV5-5,TGTGCCAGCAGGCGAGCGGGGGGCCTCTACGAGCAGTACTTC,CASRRAGGLYEQYF
TRBJ2-7,.,13,.,TRBV4-2,TGTGCCAGCAGCCATGGGGTCTCCTACGAGCAGTACTTC,CASSHGVSYEQYF
TRBJ1-5,.,12,once,TRBV6-4,TGTGCCAGCATGCATAGCAATCAGCCCCAGCATTTT,CASMHSNQPQHF
TRBJ2-2,.,13,once,TRBV10-3,TGTGCCATCAGTGAACTACGGGACGGGGAGCTGTTTTTT,CAISELRDGELFF
TRBJ2-5,.,13,.,TRBV28,TGTGCCAGCAGTTTTAGAGGGGAAGAGACCCAGTACTTC,CASSFRGEETQYF
TRBJ1-6,TRBD1,13,.,TRBV7-2,TGTGCCAGCAGCCAGGGACAGGGGGCACCCCTCCACTTT,CASSQGQGAPLHF
TRBJ2-2,.,13,.,TRBV9,TGTGCCAGCAGCGTAGTTAGTCACGGGGAGCTGTTTTTT,CASSVVSHGELFF
TRBJ1-4,TRBD1,14,.,TRBV6-4,TGTGCCAGCAGGCCCGGGACAGGGTCTGAAAAACTGTTTTTT,CASRPGTGSEKLFF
TRBJ2-7,.,14,.,TRBV11-2,TGTGCCAGCAGCTTATATGCAGGGGCCCTCGAGCAGTACTTC,CASSLYAGALEQYF